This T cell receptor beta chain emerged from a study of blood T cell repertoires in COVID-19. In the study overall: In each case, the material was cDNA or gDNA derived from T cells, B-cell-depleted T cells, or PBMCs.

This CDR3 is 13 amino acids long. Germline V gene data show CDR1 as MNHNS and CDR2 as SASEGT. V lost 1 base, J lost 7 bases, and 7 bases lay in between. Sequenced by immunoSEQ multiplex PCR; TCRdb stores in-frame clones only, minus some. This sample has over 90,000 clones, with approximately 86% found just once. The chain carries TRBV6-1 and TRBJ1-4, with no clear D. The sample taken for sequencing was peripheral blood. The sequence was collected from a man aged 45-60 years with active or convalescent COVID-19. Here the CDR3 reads CASSEGRSEKLFF. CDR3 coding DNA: TGTGCCAGCAGTGAAGGAAGGAGTGAAAAACTGTTTTTT.